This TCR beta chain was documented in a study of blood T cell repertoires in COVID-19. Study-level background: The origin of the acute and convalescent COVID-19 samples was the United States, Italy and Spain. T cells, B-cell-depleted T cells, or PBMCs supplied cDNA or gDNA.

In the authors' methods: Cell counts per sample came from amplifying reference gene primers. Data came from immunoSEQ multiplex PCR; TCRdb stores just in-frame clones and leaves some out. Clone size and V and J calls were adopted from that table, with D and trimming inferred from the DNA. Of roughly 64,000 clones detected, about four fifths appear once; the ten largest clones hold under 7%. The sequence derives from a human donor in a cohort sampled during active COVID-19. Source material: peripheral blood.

Here the CDR3 reads CASNDPGNTEAFF. The CDR3 DNA reads as TGCGCCAGCAACGACCCAGGGAACACTGAAGCTTTCTTT. V usage is TRBV10-1 and J usage is TRBJ1-1; D remains unclear. Looked up from germline, CDR1 is WNHNN and CDR2 is SYGVQD (reference sequence). The CDR3 length is 13 residues. Trimming cost V 7 bases and J 1 base, with 10 bases left between them.